This T cell receptor (beta chain) derives from a study of graft-versus-host responses after intestinal transplantation. Study as a whole: Multivisceral, liver-intestinal, or isolated intestinal transplants were received by the recipients. Each patient got anti-thymocyte globulin induction, then tacrolimus and steroids for roughly 3 years. Findings of the study overall: Graft-donor T cell macrochimerism in patients accompanied high graft-versus-host to host-versus-graft clonal ratios in allografts. GvH clones surfaced in recipient marrow, some emerging earlier in ileum or blood.

There are 15 residues in the CDR3. V was clipped by 4 bases and J by 0 bases, with 7 bases between them. Germline V gene sequence: CDR1 SNHLY, CDR2 FYNNEI. On this clone itself: Its specificity is not known.

Produced via immunoSEQ multiplex PCR; TCRdb's table is partial and in-frame only. This sample yields some 120,000 clones, of which 90% are seen a single time; over 0.15% belongs to the top ten. The sequences come from unstimulated CD4+ T cells sorted from spleen or lymph node cells, collected before intestinal transplant. This clonotype was sampled from a human donor who received an intestinal transplant. The genes are TRBV2 and TRBJ2-6; D gene ambiguous. CDR3 nucleotides: TGTGCCAGCAGTGTTCAAATCTCTGGGGCCAACGTCCTGACTTTC. Translating it yields CASSVQISGANVLTF.